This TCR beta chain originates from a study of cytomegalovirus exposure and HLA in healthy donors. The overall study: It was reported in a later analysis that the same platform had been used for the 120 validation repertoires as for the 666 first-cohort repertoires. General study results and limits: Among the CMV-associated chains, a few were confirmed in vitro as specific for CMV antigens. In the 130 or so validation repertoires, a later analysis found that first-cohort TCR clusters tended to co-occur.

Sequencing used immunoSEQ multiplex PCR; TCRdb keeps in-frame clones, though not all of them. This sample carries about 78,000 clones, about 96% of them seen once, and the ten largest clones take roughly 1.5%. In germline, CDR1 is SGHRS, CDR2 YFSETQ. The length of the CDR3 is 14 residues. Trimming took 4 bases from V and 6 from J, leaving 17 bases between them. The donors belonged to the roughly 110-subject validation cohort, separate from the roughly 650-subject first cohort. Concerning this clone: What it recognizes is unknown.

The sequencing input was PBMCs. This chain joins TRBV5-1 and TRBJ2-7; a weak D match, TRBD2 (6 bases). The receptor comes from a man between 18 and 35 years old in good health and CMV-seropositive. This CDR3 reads CASSQGLIDSEQYF. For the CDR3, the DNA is TGCGCCAGCAGCCAAGGACTAATTGATTCCGAGCAGTACTTC. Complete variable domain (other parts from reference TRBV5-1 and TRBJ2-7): KAGVTQTPRYLIKTRGQQVTLSCSPISGHRSVSWYQQTPGQGLQFLFEYFSETQRNKGNFPGRFSGRQFSNSRSEMNVSTLELGDSALYLCASSQGLIDSEQYFGPGTRLTVT.